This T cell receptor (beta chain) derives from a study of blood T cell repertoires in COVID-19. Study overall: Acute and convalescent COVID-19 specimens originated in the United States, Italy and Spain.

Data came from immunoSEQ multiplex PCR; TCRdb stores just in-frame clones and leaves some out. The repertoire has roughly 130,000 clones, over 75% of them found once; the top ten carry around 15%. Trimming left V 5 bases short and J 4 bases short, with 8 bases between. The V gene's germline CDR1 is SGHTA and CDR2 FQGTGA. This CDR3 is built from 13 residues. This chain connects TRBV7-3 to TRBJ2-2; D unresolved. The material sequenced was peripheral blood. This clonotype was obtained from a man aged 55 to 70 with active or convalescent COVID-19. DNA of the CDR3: TGTGCCAGCAGCCCTCGGGTCACCGGGGAGCTGTTTTTT. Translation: CASSPRVTGELFF.